This T cell receptor beta chain emerged from a study of cytomegalovirus exposure and HLA in healthy donors. Study context: Of the donors genotyped, several hundred in all, about 80% fell in the Caucasian-associated ancestry cluster.

The CDR3 length is 15 residues. V trimming: 0 bases; J trimming: 5 bases; junction bases outside the gene matches: 9. Germline-derived CDR1 and CDR2 are GTSNPN and SVGIG (reference sequence). Worth noting for this clone: Antigen unknown.

Whole-study results and caveats: Analyses of presence and absence presupposed an approximately uniform sequencing depth across donors. Later analysis identified a missense DCLRE1C variant that was linked to TCR beta V- and J-gene trimming.

The PCR used 60 Vbeta and 13 Jbeta primers. Clones were read by immunoSEQ multiplex PCR, and TCRdb kept only the in-frame ones, dropping some. The sample table includes some 130,000 clones. This chain uses TRBV30 with TRBJ1-2, with 7 bases lining up with TRBD1. What was sequenced was PBMCs. This TCR derives from a woman in her forties in good health and CMV-seropositive. The CDR3 DNA reads TGTGCCTGGAGTGTAGGCTGGACAGGAGATTATGGCTACACCTTC. This codes for CAWSVGWTGDYGYTF. The full variable domain, with the rest looked up from reference TRBV30 and TRBJ1-2, is SQTIHQWPATLVQPVGSPLSLECTVEGTSNPNLYWYRQAAGRGLQLLFYSVGIGQISSEVPQNLSASRPQDRQFILSSKKLLLSDSGFYLCAWSVGWTGDYGYTFGSGTRLTVV.